These 5 T cell receptor beta chains originate from one sample sequenced in a study of early T cells in non-severe SARS-CoV-2 infection. From the 5' RACE reads, TCRdb called clonotypes with MiXCR, one entry per CDR3 protein. The sample has about 80,000 distinct CDR3 sequences; about an eighth are singletons. The source material was whole blood. These TCRs come from an adult who was a healthcare worker with PCR-confirmed SARS-CoV-2 infection or an uninfected control (not recorded which).

Many counts were recorded for this clonotype. The gene calls are TRBV4-1 and TRBJ2-3; 8 bases line up with TRBD2. CDR3 length: 16 residues. V shed 4 bases and J 5 bases; nucleotides not matched to a gene: 11. Germline lookup yields CDR1 MGHRA and CDR2 YSYEKL. DNA of the CDR3: TGCGCCAGCAGCCCCAGATCCAGCGGGAGTTTAGATACGCAGTATTTT. Protein product: CASSPRSSGSLDTQYF.

This clonotype was observed at least ten times. V and J are TRBV7-8 and TRBJ2-7; TRBD1 agrees at 10 bases. Per germline, CDR1 SGHVS and CDR2 FQNEAQ. The V segment lost 2 bases and the J segment 6 bases; nucleotides outside the gene matches: 4. The CDR3 loop spans 14 amino acids. CDR3 in amino acids: CASSLMGQGTEQYF. The CDR3 DNA sequence: TGTGCCAGCAGCTTAATGGGACAGGGGACCGAGCAGTACTTC.

This clonotype was detected a few times. The chain recombines TRBV20-1 with TRBJ1-1; unclear D gene. The V end was cut by 4 bases, the J end by 4 bases, with 7 bases between. From germline, CDR1 is DFQATT and CDR2 SNEGSKA (reference sequence). The CDR3 length is 11 residues. CDR3 in amino acids: CSATRTTEAFF. In nucleotides, the CDR3 is TGCAGTGCTACCAGGACCACTGAAGCTTTCTTT.

The genes are TRBV30 and TRBJ1-1; tentatively, D is TRBD1 (5 bases). From germline, CDR1 is GTSNPN and CDR2 SVGIG (reference sequence). Trimming took off 1 base at V and 0 bases at J, with 6 bases between the two ends. The CDR3 has 13 residues. CDR3 nucleotides: TGTGCCTGGAGTGGACAGATGAACACTGAAGCTTTCTTT. This translates into CAWSGQMNTEAFF. The full variable domain, its missing parts supplied by reference TRBV30 and TRBJ1-1, is SQTIHQWPATLVQPVGSPLSLECTVEGTSNPNLYWYRQAAGRGLQLLFYSVGIGQISSEVPQNLSASRPQDRQFILSSKKLLLSDSGFYLCAWSGQMNTEAFFGQGTRLTVV.

Ten or more counts support this clonotype. The chain combines TRBV4-1 with TRBJ2-7; 16 bases align to TRBD2. The CDR3 is made up of 19 amino acids. Germline loops: CDR1 MGHRA, CDR2 YSYEKL. Trimming removed 1 base from V and 2 bases from J; junction bases left unmatched: 8. In DNA, the CDR3 is TGCGCCAGCAGCCAAGGGATAGAGGGGACTAGCGGGAGGGCCTACGAGCAGTACTTC. This gives the protein CASSQGIEGTSGRAYEQYF.